This T cell receptor beta chain was documented in a study of shared clonotypes between healthy human individuals. Study-wide background: The cohort comprised a couple of women and a few men. Their ages spanned 18 to 49 years.

CDR1 and CDR2 from the germline V gene are SNHLY and FYNNEI. This CDR3 is 14 amino acids long. V lost 6 bases and J lost 12; bases outside the gene matches: 12. Assay runs were performed at deep level. Sequenced by immunoSEQ multiplex PCR; TCRdb stores in-frame clones only, minus some. The data hold approximately 2.3 million clones, with over 90% observed a single time. The investigators split CD4+ cells into a CD45RA+ naive subset and a CD45RA-negative memory subset. The clonotype comes from a man aged 18-30 years in good health. Some clones in this sample may be carry-over from other donors' samples. The specimen was naive CD4+ T cells from PBMCs. The sample's subset: CD45RA+ positively selected. This chain links TRBV2 with TRBJ2-5, with 11 bases fitting TRBD2. CDR3 nucleotide sequence: TGTGCCAGCAGCTCCGTCACTAGCGGGGGTCCCAAGTACTTC. Amino acids: CASSSVTSGGPKYF.